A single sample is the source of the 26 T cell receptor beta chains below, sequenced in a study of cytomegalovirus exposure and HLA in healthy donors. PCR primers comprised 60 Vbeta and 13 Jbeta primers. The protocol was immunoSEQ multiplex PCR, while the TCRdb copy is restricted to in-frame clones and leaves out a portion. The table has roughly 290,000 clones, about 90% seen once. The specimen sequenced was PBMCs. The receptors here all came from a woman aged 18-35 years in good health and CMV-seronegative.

CDR3 protein: CASSADNPPPLHF. The CDR3 coding sequence is TGTGCCAGCAGTGCGGACAATCCCCCACCCCTCCACTTT. The chain combines TRBV6-5 with TRBJ1-6, with a tentative D call TRBD1 (5 bases). This CDR3 is 13 amino acids long. The V end was cut by 5 bases, the J end by 11 bases, with 13 bases between. Germline V gene data show CDR1 as MNHEY and CDR2 as SVGAGI.

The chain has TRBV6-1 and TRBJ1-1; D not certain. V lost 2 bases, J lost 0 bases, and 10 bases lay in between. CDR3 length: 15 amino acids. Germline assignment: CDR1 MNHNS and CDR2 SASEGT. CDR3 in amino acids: CASSESVALNTEAFF. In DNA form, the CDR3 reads TGTGCCAGCAGTGAATCTGTAGCCTTGAACACTGAAGCTTTCTTT.

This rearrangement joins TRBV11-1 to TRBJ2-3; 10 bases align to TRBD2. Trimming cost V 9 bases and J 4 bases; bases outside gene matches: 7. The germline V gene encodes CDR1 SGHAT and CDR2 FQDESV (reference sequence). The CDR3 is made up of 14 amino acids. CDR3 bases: TGTGCCAGTGCTAGAGCGGGGGGGCCAGATACGCAGTATTTT. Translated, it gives CASARAGGPDTQYF.

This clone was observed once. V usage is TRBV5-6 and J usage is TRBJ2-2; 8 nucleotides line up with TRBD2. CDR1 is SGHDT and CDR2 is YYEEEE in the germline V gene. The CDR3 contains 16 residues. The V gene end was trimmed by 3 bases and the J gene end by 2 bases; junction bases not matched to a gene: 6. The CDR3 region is CASSSSGRANTGELFF. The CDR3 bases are TGTGCCAGCAGCTCCTCCGGGAGGGCCAACACCGGGGAGCTGTTTTTT.

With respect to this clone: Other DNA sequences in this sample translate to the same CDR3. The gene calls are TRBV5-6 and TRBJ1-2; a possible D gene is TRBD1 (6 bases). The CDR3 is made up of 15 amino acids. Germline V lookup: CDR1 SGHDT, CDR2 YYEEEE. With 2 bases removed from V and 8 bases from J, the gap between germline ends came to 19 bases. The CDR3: CASSFKTGTGYGYTF. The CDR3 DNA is TGTGCCAGCAGCTTTAAAACAGGGACGGGGTACGGCTACACCTTC.

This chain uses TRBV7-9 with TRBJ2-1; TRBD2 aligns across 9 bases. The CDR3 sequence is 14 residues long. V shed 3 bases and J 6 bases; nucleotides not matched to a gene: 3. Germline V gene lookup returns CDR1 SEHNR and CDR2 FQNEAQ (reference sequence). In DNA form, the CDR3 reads TGTGCCAGCAGCTTCGGGACTAGCTTCAATGAGCAGTTCTTC. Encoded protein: CASSFGTSFNEQFF.

CDR3 sequence reads: CASSSGTVNTGELFF. DNA for the CDR3: TGTGCCAGCAGCTCCGGGACAGTAAACACCGGGGAGCTGTTTTTT. The V gene is TRBV5-6, the J gene TRBJ2-2, with TRBD1 identical over 7 bases. The trim removed 3 bases at V and 2 bases at J, leaving 4 bases unmatched. Germline values: CDR1 SGHDT, CDR2 YYEEEE. The CDR3 loop spans 15 amino acids. The complete variable domain, with remaining parts taken from reference TRBV5-6 and TRBJ2-2, reads DAGVTQSPTHLIKTRGQQVTLRCSPKSGHDTVSWYQQALGQGPQFIFQYYEEEERQRGNFPDRFSGHQFPNYSSELNVNALLLGDSALYLCASSSGTVNTGELFFGEGSRLTVL.

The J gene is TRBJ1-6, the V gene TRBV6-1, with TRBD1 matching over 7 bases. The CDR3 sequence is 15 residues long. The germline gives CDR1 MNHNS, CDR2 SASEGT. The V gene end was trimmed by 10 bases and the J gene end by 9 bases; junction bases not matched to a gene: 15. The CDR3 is CAIPTGPILGSPLHF. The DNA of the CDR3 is TGTGCCATCCCGACAGGGCCCATTTTAGGTTCACCCCTCCACTTT.

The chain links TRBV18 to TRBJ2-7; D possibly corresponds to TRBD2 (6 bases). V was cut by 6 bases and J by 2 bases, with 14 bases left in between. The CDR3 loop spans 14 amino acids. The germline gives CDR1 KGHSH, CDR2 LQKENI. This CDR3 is CASSLSEGAYEQYF. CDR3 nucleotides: TGTGCCAGCTCCCTTTCGGAGGGAGCCTACGAGCAGTACTTC.

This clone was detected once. The CDR3 region has the DNA TGTGCCAGCAGCCCAGGACAGGCGAACACTGAAGCTTTCTTT. Translated: CASSPGQANTEAFF. The genes are TRBV7-8 and TRBJ1-1; 7 nucleotides match TRBD1. The CDR3 extends over 14 amino acids. The V segment lost 5 bases and the J segment 1 base; nucleotides outside the gene matches: 4. CDR1 is SGHVS and CDR2 is FQNEAQ in the germline V gene.

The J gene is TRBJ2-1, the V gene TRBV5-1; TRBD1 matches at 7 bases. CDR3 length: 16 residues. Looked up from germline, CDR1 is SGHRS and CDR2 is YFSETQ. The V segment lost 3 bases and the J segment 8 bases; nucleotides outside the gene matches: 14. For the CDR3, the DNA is TGCGCCAGCAGCTCAAGGGTGGGACAGCCAATTGATGAGCAGTTCTTC. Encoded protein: CASSSRVGQPIDEQFF.

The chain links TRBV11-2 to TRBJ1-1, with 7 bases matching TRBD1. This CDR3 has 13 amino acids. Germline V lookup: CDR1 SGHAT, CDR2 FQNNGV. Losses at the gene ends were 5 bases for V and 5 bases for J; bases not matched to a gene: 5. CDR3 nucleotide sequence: TGTGCCAGCAGCCTTGACAGGGAGACTGAAGCTTTCTTT. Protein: CASSLDRETEAFF.

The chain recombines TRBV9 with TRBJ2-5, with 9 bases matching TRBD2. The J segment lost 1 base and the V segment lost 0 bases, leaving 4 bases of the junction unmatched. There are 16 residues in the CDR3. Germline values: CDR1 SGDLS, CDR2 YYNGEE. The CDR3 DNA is TGTGCCAGCAGCGTAGCTTTGACTAGCGGCCAAGAGACCCAGTACTTC. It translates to CASSVALTSGQETQYF.

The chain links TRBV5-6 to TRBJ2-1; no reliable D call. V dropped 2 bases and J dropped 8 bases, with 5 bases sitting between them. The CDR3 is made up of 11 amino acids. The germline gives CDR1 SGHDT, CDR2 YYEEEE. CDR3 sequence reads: CASSFLYEQFF. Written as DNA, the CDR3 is TGTGCCAGCAGCTTCTTGTATGAGCAGTTCTTC.

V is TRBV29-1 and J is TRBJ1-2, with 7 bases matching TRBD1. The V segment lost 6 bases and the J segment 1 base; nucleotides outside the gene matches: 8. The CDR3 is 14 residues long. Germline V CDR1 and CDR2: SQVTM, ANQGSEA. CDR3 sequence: CSVSTGESNYGYTF. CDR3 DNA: TGCAGCGTCTCTACAGGGGAAAGTAACTATGGCTACACCTTC.

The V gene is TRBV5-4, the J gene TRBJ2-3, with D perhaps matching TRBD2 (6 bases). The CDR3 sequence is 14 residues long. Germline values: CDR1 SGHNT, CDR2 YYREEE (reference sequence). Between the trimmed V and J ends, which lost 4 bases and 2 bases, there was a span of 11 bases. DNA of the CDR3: TGTGCCAGCAGCCCCAGCGGGCCCACAGATACGCAGTATTTT. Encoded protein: CASSPSGPTDTQYF.

CDR3 sequence: CASSLVRGTEAFF. Written as DNA, the CDR3 is TGTGCCAGCAGCTTAGTAAGGGGCACTGAAGCTTTCTTT. The rearrangement joins TRBV7-3 to TRBJ1-1; D is possibly TRBD1 (5 bases). Trimming removed 2 bases at V and 4 bases at J, with 8 bases between. From germline, CDR1 is SGHTA and CDR2 FQGTGA. The CDR3 loop spans 13 amino acids.

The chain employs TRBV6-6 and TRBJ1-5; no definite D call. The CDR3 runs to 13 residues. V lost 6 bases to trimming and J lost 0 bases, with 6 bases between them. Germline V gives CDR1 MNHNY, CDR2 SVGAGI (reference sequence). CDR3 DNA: TGTGCCAGCAGGAGGGATAGCAATCAGCCCCAGCATTTT. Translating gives CASRRDSNQPQHF.

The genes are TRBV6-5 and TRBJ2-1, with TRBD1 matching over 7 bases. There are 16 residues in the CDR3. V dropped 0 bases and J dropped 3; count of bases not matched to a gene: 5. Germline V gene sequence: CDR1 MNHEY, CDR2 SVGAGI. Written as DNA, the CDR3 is TGTGCCAGCAGTTACTCACAGGGGCAGGGCTACAATGAGCAGTTCTTC. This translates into CASSYSQGQGYNEQFF.

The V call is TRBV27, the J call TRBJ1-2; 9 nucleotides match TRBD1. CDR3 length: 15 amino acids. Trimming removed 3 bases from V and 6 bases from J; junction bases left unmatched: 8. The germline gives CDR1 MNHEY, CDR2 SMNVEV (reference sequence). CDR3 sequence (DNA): TGTGCCAGCAGTTTTACAGGGGGCGCCTATGATGGCTACACCTTC. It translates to CASSFTGGAYDGYTF.

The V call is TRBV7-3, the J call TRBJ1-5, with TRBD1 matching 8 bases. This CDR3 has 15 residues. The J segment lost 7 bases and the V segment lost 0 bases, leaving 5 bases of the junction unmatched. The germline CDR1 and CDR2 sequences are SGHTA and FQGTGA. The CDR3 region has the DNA TGTGCCAGCAGCTTAACGTGGACAGGGAACCAGCCCCAGCATTTT. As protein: CASSLTWTGNQPQHF.

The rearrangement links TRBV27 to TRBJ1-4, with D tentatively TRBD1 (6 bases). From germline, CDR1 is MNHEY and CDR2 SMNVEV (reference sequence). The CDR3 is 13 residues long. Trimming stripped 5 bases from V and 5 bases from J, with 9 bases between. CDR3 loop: CASSRQENEKLFF. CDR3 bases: TGTGCCAGCAGTAGACAGGAAAATGAAAAACTGTTTTTT.

The chain's CDR3 is CASSSSTSGGEQFF. The CDR3 coding sequence is TGTGCCAGCAGCTCGTCGACTAGCGGGGGTGAGCAGTTCTTC. The V gene is TRBV7-6, the J gene TRBJ2-1; 12 bases are shared with TRBD2. J gave up 9 bases and V 4 bases, and 4 bases lay outside the gene matches. This CDR3 region has 14 residues. CDR1 and CDR2 from the germline V gene are SGHVS and FNYEAQ.

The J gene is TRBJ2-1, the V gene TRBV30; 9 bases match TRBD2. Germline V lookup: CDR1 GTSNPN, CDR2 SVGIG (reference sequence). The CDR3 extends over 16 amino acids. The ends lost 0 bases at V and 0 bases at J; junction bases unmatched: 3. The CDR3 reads CAWSVGLASSYNEQFF. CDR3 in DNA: TGTGCCTGGAGTGTTGGACTAGCGAGCTCCTACAATGAGCAGTTCTTC.

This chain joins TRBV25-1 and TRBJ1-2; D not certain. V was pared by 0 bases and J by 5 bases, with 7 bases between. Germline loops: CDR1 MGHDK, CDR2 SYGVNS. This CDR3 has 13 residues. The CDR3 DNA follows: TGTGCCAGCAGTGAATATGAGGCTTATGGCTACACCTTC. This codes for CASSEYEAYGYTF.

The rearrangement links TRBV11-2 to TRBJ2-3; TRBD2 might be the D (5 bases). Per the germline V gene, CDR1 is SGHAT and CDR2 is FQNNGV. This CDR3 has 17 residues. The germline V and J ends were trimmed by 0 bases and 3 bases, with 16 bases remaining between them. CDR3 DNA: TGTGCCAGCAGCTTAGACCGCACGGGTTCGGGGACAGATACGCAGTATTTT. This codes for CASSLDRTGSGTDTQYF.